This TCR beta chain was sequenced for a study of early T cells in non-severe SARS-CoV-2 infection. For the study at large: The input, bulk RNA from unsorted whole blood, was sequenced, and chains were unpaired.

Broader study findings: Clonotype matching in VDJdb favored anti-spike CD8 responses and did not capture private and CD4 specificities.

Unique molecular identifiers were attached to individual cDNA molecules. TCRdb re-called the 5' RACE reads with MiXCR, one entry per CDR3 protein. The data contain 68,000 or so distinct CDR3 sequences, roughly 10% of them seen just once; the ten biggest clones take up 6.4%. Turning to this clonotype: What it binds is unknown.

This CDR3 is 14 amino acids long. Trimming shortened V by 9 bases and J by 1 base, and 16 bases separated the two germline ends. CDR1 is MDHEN and CDR2 is SYDVKM in the germline V gene. This receptor was identified in an adult who was a healthcare worker with PCR-confirmed SARS-CoV-2 infection or an uninfected control (not recorded which). The genes are TRBV28 and TRBJ2-7, with a tentative D call TRBD2 (6 bases). Sequencing was done on a sample of whole blood. As DNA, the CDR3 is TGTGCCAGTCTGCGCTTGGGGGGATCCTACGAGCAGTACTTC. Translated, it gives CASLRLGGSYEQYF.